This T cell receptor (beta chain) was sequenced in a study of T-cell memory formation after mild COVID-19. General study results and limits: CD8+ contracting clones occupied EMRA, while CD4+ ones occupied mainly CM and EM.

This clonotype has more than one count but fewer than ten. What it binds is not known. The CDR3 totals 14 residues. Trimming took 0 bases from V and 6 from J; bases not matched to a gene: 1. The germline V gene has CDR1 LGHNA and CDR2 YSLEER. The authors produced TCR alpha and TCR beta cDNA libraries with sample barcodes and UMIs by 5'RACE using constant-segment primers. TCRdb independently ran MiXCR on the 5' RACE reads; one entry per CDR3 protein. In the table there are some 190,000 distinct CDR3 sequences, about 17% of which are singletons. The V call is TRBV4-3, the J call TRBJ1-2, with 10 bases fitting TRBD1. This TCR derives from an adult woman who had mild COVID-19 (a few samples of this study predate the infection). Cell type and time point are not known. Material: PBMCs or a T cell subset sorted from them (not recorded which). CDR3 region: CASSQEGQGNGYTF. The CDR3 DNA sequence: TGCGCCAGCAGCCAAGAGGGACAGGGGAATGGCTACACCTTC.